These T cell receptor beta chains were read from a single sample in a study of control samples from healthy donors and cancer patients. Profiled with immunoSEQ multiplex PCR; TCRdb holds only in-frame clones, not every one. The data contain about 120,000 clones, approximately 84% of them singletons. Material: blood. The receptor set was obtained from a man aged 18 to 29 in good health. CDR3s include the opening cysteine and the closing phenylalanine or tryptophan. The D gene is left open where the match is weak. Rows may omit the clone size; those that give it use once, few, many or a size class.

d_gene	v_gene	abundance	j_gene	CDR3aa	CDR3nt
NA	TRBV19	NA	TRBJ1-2	CASSPRTEYGYTF	TGTGCCAGTAGTCCGCGGACAGAGTATGGCTACACCTTC
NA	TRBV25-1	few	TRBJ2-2	CASSNRVNTGELFF	TGTGCCAGCAGTAACAGGGTGAATACCGGGGAGCTGTTTTTT
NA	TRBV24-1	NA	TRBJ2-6	CATSDAQSGANVLTF	TGTGCCACCAGTGATGCCCAGTCTGGGGCCAACGTCCTGACTTTC
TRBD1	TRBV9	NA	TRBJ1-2	CASGPGGRGDYGYTF	TGTGCCAGCGGACCCGGGGGCAGGGGGGACTATGGCTACACCTTC
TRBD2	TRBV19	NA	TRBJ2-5	CASSIWLSGTSGRRETQYF	TGTGCCAGTAGTATTTGGCTTAGCGGGACTAGCGGCAGGCGAGAGACCCAGTACTTC
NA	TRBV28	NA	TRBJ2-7	CASSAPLGQSYEQYF	TGTGCCAGCAGTGCCCCCTTAGGGCAGTCCTACGAGCAGTACTTC
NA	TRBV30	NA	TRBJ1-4	CAWGVAQGSEKLFF	TGTGCCTGGGGGGTGGCGCAAGGTTCAGAAAAACTGTTTTTT
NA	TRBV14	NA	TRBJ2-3	CASSEQPSNTQYF	TGTGCCAGCAGCGAACAACCTTCAAATACGCAGTATTTT
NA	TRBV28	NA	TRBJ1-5	CASSLSPDGQPQHF	TGTGCCAGCAGTTTATCCCCGGACGGTCAGCCCCAGCATTTT
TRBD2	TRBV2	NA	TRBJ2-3	CASSELAGTDTQYF	TGTGCCAGCAGTGAACTAGCGGGAACAGATACGCAGTATTTT
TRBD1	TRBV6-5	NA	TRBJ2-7	CASSPGQGGYEQYF	TGTGCCAGCAGTCCCGGACAGGGTGGCTACGAGCAGTACTTC
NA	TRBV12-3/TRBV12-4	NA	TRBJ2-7	CASSSPTYEQYF	TGTGCCAGCAGTTCCCCTACCTACGAGCAGTACTTC
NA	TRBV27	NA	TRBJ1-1	CASSLRIGVTAEAFF	TGTGCCAGCAGTTTAAGGATAGGGGTCACAGCTGAAGCTTTCTTT
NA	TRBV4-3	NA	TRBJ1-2	CASSQDPRNLNYGYTF	TGCGCCAGCAGCCAAGATCCAAGGAACCTAAACTATGGCTACACCTTC
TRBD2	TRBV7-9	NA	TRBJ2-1	CASSSPTSGSPGGYNEQFF	TGTGCCAGCAGCTCCCCAACTAGCGGTTCCCCCGGGGGCTACAATGAGCAGTTCTTC
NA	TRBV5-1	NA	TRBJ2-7	CASSLGKYEQYF	TGCGCCAGCAGCTTGGGCAAGTACGAGCAGTACTTC
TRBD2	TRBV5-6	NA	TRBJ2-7	CASSLSGSSYEQYF	TGTGCCAGCAGCTTGAGCGGGAGCTCCTACGAGCAGTACTTC
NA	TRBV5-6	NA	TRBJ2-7	CASSLLEGKGYEQYF	TGTGCCAGCAGCTTGCTGGAGGGGAAGGGCTACGAGCAGTACTTC
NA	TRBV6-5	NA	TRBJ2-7	CASRPNSYEQYF	TGTGCCAGCAGGCCCAACTCCTACGAGCAGTACTTC
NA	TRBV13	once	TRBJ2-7	CASSFVGLPSYF	TGTGCCAGCAGCTTCGTCGGGCTCCCCTCATACTTC
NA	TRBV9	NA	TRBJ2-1	CASSPRPHVYEQFF	TGTGCCAGCAGCCCAAGACCTCACGTCTATGAGCAGTTCTTC
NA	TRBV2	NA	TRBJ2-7	CASSRTVSYEQYF	TGTGCCAGCAGTCGGACAGTAAGCTACGAGCAGTACTTC
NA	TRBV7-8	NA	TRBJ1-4	CASSLVTGWYEKLFF	TGTGCCAGCAGCTTGGTTACAGGGTGGTACGAAAAACTGTTTTTT
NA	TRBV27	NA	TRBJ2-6	CASSLQGRGSGANVLTF	TGTGCCAGCAGTTTACAGGGAAGAGGCTCTGGGGCCAACGTCCTGACTTTC
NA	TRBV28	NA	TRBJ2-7	CASTSPVPSYEQYF	TGTGCCAGCACCAGCCCCGTACCTTCATACGAGCAGTACTTC
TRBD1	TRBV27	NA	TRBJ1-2	CASGRTGDYGYTF	TGTGCCAGCGGGAGGACAGGGGACTATGGCTACACCTTC
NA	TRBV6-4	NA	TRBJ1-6	CASSDKNNSPLHF	TGTGCCAGCAGTGACAAAAATAATTCACCCCTCCACTTT
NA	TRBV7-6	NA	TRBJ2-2	CASSVPETTGELFF	TGTGCCAGCAGCGTACCAGAGACGACCGGGGAGCTGTTTTTT
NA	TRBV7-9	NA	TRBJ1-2	CASSPSEVNYGYTF	TGTGCCAGCAGTCCTTCCGAGGTCAACTATGGCTACACCTTC
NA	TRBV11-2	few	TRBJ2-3	CASSSSTDTQYF	TGTGCCAGCAGCTCTAGCACAGATACGCAGTATTTT
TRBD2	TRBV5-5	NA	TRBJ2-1	CASRPGTSSYNEQFF	TGTGCCAGCAGGCCCGGGACTAGTTCTTACAATGAGCAGTTCTTC
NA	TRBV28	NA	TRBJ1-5	CAAQGRVDQPQHF	TGTGCCGCTCAGGGAAGGGTCGATCAGCCCCAGCATTTT
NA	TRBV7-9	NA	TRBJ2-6	CASRGPGAGANVLTF	TGTGCCAGCAGGGGACCGGGGGCAGGGGCCAACGTCCTGACTTTC
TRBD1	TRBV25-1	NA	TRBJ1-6	CASRGQGGSPLHF	TGTGCCAGCAGGGGTCAGGGGGGATCACCCCTCCACTTT
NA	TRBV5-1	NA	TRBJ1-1	CASQLGENTEAFF	TGCGCCAGCCAGCTAGGAGAGAACACTGAAGCTTTCTTT
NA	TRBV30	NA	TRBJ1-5	CAWSTGPLVGNQPQHF	TGTGCCTGGAGTACGGGGCCCTTAGTGGGCAATCAGCCCCAGCATTTT
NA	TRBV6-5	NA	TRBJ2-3	CASRGNTDTQYF	TGTGCCAGCAGGGGGAACACAGATACGCAGTATTTT
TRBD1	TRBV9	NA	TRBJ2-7	CASSEGTAYEQYF	TGTGCCAGCAGCGAAGGGACAGCCTACGAGCAGTACTTC
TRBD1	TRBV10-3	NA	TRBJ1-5	CAISAVTGETQPQHF	TGTGCCATCAGTGCAGTGACAGGGGAGACTCAGCCCCAGCATTTT
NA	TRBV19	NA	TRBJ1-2	CASSRSLGLNYGYTF	TGTGCCAGTAGTCGCAGCCTGGGATTGAACTATGGCTACACCTTC
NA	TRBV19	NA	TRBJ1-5	CASSRGPGQPQHF	TGTGCCAGTAGTCGGGGTCCGGGTCAGCCCCAGCATTTT
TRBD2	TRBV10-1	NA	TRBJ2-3	CASSSTSGLTDTQYF	TGCGCCAGCAGTTCGACTAGCGGCCTTACAGATACGCAGTATTTT
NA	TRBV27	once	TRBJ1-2	CASSLGGASYGYTF	TGTGCCAGCAGTTTAGGAGGGGCTTCCTATGGCTACACCTTC
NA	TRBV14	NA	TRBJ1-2	CASSQQRGDGYTF	TGTGCCAGCAGCCAACAAAGGGGGGATGGCTACACCTTC
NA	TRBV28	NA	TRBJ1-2	CASSPVNYGYTF	TGTGCCAGCAGTCCGGTTAACTATGGCTACACCTTC
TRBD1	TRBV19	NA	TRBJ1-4	CASLKGDSGEKLFF	TGTGCCAGCCTGAAGGGGGACAGTGGAGAAAAACTGTTTTTT
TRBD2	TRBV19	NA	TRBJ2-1	CASSAGTSGNRNEQFF	TGCGCCAGTAGTGCTGGGACTAGCGGGAACCGAAATGAGCAGTTCTTC
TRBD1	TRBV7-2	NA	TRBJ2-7	CASSLDRGPYEQYF	TGTGCCAGCAGCTTAGACAGGGGCCCCTACGAGCAGTACTTC